This T cell receptor beta chain was captured in a study of graft-versus-host responses after intestinal transplantation. V was pared by 8 bases and J by 4 bases, with 11 bases of the junction left unmatched. Germline CDR1 SGHRS, CDR2 YFSETQ. CDR3 length equals 16 residues. General observations from the study: Those patients showing graft-donor T cell macrochimerism displayed high graft-versus-host to host-versus-graft clonal ratios in allografts. Recipient marrow harbored GvH clones, some of which surfaced first in ileum or blood.

Details on this clone: Its antigen is not identified.

The data were produced by immunoSEQ multiplex PCR, yet TCRdb's version contains in-frame clones alone and is incomplete. The table has 130,000 or so clones, just over 90% seen once. Sequenced material: unstimulated CD4+ T cells sorted from spleen or lymph node cells, taken before intestinal transplant. The chain recombines TRBV5-1 with TRBJ2-1; TRBD2 aligns across 11 bases. The receptor was derived from a human donor who received an intestinal transplant. The CDR3 here is CASKPPGLAAYNEQFF. The CDR3 coding sequence is TGCGCCAGTAAGCCCCCGGGACTAGCGGCATACAATGAGCAGTTCTTC.